The rows below give T cell receptor beta chains drawn from one sample of a study of cytomegalovirus exposure and HLA in healthy donors. The repertoire was sequenced with immunoSEQ multiplex PCR; TCRdb's copy has only in-frame clones and lacks some. The sample holds 100,000 to 150,000 clones; about 61% are singletons and the top ten take approximately 2.5%. The sequenced sample consisted of PBMCs. The receptors shown here come from a woman in her thirties or forties in good health and CMV-seronegative. CDR3s include the opening cysteine and the closing phenylalanine or tryptophan. The D gene is left open where the match is weak. Expanded clones get a size class; other rows say once, few or many, or leave the size out.

TRBD1,TRBV9,.,TRBJ1-6,CASSKWTGGDSPLHF,TGTGCCAGCAGCAAGTGGACAGGGGGCGATTCACCCCTCCACTTT
TRBD1,TRBV5-1,.,TRBJ2-7,CASSLDTTGNPYEQYF,TGCGCCAGCAGCTTGGACACGACAGGGAATCCCTACGAGCAGTACTTC
.,TRBV2,.,TRBJ1-2,CASTQNKYGYTF,TGTGCCAGCACCCAGAACAAGTATGGCTACACCTTC
.,TRBV27,.,TRBJ1-6,CATGVAGSPLHF,TGTGCCACGGGGGTAGCGGGTTCACCCCTCCACTTT
.,TRBV29-1,.,TRBJ1-2,CSVAPGNYGYTF,TGCAGCGTTGCCCCGGGGAACTATGGCTACACCTTC
.,TRBV6-6,few,TRBJ1-1,CASSQTGANTEAFF,TGTGCCAGCAGTCAGACAGGCGCGAACACTGAAGCTTTCTTT
.,TRBV9,.,TRBJ2-6,CASSGPQAPYSGANVLTF,TGTGCCAGCAGCGGCCCCCAGGCCCCTTACTCTGGGGCCAACGTCCTGACTTTC
.,TRBV7-8,.,TRBJ2-1,CASSPVRLAGSYNEQFF,TGTGCCAGCAGCCCGGTGAGGCTAGCCGGCTCCTACAATGAGCAGTTCTTC
.,TRBV19,few,TRBJ2-5,CASSIRPLGSPETQYF,TGTGCCAGTAGTATAAGACCTTTGGGCAGCCCAGAGACCCAGTACTTC
.,TRBV2,once,TRBJ1-5,CASSAPPNALQPQHF,TGTGCCAGCAGTGCCCCGCCCAACGCGCTCCAGCCCCAGCATTTT
.,TRBV5-1,.,TRBJ1-4,CASSSQGQEGEKLFF,TGCGCCAGCAGCTCCCAAGGGCAGGAGGGGGAAAAACTGTTTTTT
.,TRBV5-4,.,TRBJ1-4,CASSPGERDEKLFF,TGTGCCAGCAGCCCAGGGGAACGGGACGAAAAACTGTTTTTT
.,TRBV4-3,.,TRBJ2-1,CASSQDGSGRTHYNEQFF,TGCGCCAGCAGCCAAGATGGGAGCGGAAGGACTCATTACAATGAGCAGTTCTTC
TRBD2,TRBV2,once,TRBJ2-5,CASQRGLAGGETQYF,TGTGCCTCCCAAAGGGGACTAGCGGGGGGGGAGACCCAGTACTTC
.,TRBV5-1,.,TRBJ1-5,CASSLGGVSNQPQHF,TGCGCCAGCAGCTTGGGGGGGGTTAGCAATCAGCCCCAGCATTTT
.,TRBV11-2,.,TRBJ2-1,CASSLEGSPYNEQFF,TGTGCCAGCAGCTTAGAGGGTAGCCCCTACAATGAGCAGTTCTTC
TRBD2,TRBV30,.,TRBJ2-7,CALILAGLHEQYF,TGTGCCTTGATCCTAGCGGGGCTTCACGAGCAGTACTTC
.,TRBV2,.,TRBJ1-1,CASLKGQMNTEAFF,TGTGCCAGCCTGAAGGGGCAAATGAACACTGAAGCCTTCTTT
.,TRBV7-2,few,TRBJ1-1,CASSVTRGGTEAFF,TGTGCCAGCAGCGTCACCCGGGGGGGGACTGAAGCTTTCTTT
TRBD1,TRBV25-1,.,TRBJ1-6,CASNRDSDNSPLRF,TGTGCCAGCAACCGGGACAGTGATAATTCACCCCTCCGCTTT
.,TRBV9,few,TRBJ2-6,CASSVQHGANVLTF,TGTGCCAGCAGCGTACAACATGGGGCCAACGTCCTGACTTTC
.,TRBV9,.,TRBJ2-3,CASSPFPSDTDTQYF,TGTGCCAGCAGCCCCTTCCCCAGCGACACAGATACGCAGTATTTT